These T cell receptor beta chains were read from a single sample in a study of early T cells in non-severe SARS-CoV-2 infection. TCRdb reprocessed the 5' RACE reads via MiXCR and lists one record per CDR3 protein. The repertoire holds 30,000 to 35,000 distinct CDR3 sequences, about 4.6% seen once, with 12% in the top ten. The specimen sequenced was whole blood. These receptors came from an adult who was a healthcare worker with PCR-confirmed SARS-CoV-2 infection or an uninfected control (not recorded which). Both conserved end residues are part of each CDR3. Some rows have no size entry. The others give once, few or many, or a class for an expanded clone.

j_call | cdr3_length | clone_size | v_call | cdr3_aa
TRBJ2-4 | 17 | NA | TRBV7-8 | CASSFGTGTGHKNIQYF
TRBJ1-5 | 13 | many | TRBV18 | CASSPESEQPQHF
TRBJ2-7 | 13 | many | TRBV2 | CASCHSGSYEQYF
TRBJ2-5 | 13 | many | TRBV10-3 | CASVGARGETQYF
TRBJ1-5 | 15 | many | TRBV7-2 | CASSLGTYSNQPQHF
TRBJ2-3 | 14 | NA | TRBV6-1 | CASRSGLGTDTQYF
TRBJ1-1 | 14 | few | TRBV7-3 | CASSPQVSNTEAFF
TRBJ1-6 | 15 | many | TRBV12-3/TRBV12-4 | CASRIKHGDNSPLHF
TRBJ2-5 | 12 | NA | TRBV7-9 | CASSSNRETQYF
TRBJ1-1 | 14 | NA | TRBV6-6 | CASSPGHPNTEAFF
TRBJ2-3 | 15 | many | TRBV5-1 | CASSFSGRGTDTQYF
TRBJ2-7 | 13 | many | TRBV5-8 | CASSWEPGGEQYF
TRBJ1-4 | 15 | few | TRBV12-5 | CASGTGQGENEKLFF
TRBJ2-1 | 15 | many | TRBV13 | CASSLEGQGAKEQFF
TRBJ2-1 | 18 | many | TRBV29-1 | CSLGGVREPALSYNEQFF
TRBJ1-1 | 14 | many | TRBV27 | CASSPPDRGREAFF
TRBJ2-1 | 14 | NA | TRBV19 | CASMEGPGGNEQFF
TRBJ2-7 | 12 | few | TRBV28 | CASSLSGLEQYF
TRBJ2-1 | 15 | few | TRBV6-1 | CASSGGTSGGNEQFF
TRBJ2-7 | 16 | NA | TRBV19 | CASSPLAINAAYEQYF
TRBJ2-7 | 14 | medium-sized | TRBV4-2 | CASSPDAGSYEQYF
TRBJ2-6 | 16 | few | TRBV15 | CATGRGGGAGANVLTF
TRBJ2-7 | 13 | many | TRBV29-1 | CSVGAPAGNEQYF
TRBJ2-3 | 16 | many | TRBV11-2 | CASSQVIAAITDTQYF
TRBJ1-4 | 15 | many | TRBV28 | CASSPSGPPNEKLFF
TRBJ2-2 | 17 | many | TRBV9 | CASSVGSYTSGPGELFF
TRBJ2-2 | 14 | many | TRBV20-1 | CSARAQKGDGELFF
TRBJ1-3 | 14 | many | TRBV12-3/TRBV12-4 | CASSPGGSGNTIYF
TRBJ2-1 | 13 | many | TRBV18 | CASSLDLYNEQFF
TRBJ1-1 | 13 | many | TRBV29-1 | CSVLPTGNTEAFF
TRBJ2-7 | 13 | NA | TRBV5-5 | CASSFSGSYEQYF
TRBJ2-5 | 14 | many | TRBV11-2 | CASSLSGVQETQYF
TRBJ2-3 | 13 | many | TRBV19 | CASSNRGLDTQYF
TRBJ2-1 | 14 | many | TRBV19 | CASAGGAGNNEQFF
TRBJ2-2 | 14 | many | TRBV12-3/TRBV12-4 | CASSWETNTGELFF
TRBJ1-5 | 12 | few | TRBV28 | CASSLRAQPQHF
TRBJ2-7 | 12 | NA | TRBV20-1 | CSARLDSYEQYF
TRBJ2-7 | 12 | many | TRBV6-2/TRBV6-3 | CASSTRLHEQYF
TRBJ1-2 | 15 | many | TRBV27 | CASSLAPDRGYGYTF
TRBJ2-7 | 13 | few | TRBV29-1 | CSVAPGTPYEQYF